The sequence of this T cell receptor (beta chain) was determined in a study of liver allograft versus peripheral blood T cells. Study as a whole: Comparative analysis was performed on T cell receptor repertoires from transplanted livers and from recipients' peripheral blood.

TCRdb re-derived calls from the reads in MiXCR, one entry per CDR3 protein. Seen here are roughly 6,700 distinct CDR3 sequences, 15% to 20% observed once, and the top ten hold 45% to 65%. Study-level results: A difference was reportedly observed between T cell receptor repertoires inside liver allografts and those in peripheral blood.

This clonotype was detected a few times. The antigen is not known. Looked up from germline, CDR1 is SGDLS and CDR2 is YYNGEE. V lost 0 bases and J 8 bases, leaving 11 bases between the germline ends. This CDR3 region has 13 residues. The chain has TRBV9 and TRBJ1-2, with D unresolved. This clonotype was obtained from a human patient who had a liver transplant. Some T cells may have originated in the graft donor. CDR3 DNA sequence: TGTGCCAGCAGCGTAGGGGGTCCAGGCGGCTACACCTTC. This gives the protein CASSVGGPGGYTF.